This T cell receptor (beta chain) was sequenced in a study of human T cells and chemical hapten exposure. Study overall: Per-sample TCR yields varied mainly from small pooled library volume differences.

Stated time point: pre-sensitization, week 0. Treatment described: therapeutic diphenylcyclopropenone sensitization with weekly scalp DPC. This clonotype was seen a few times. The antigen is undetermined. The germline V and J ends were trimmed by 4 bases and 9 bases, with 16 bases remaining between them. CDR3 length: 14 amino acids. Findings and limits, study-wide: Donors were affected by alopecia, so their immune reaction might vary from that of healthy individuals.

TCRdb processed the RACE reads anew with MiXCR; each CDR3 protein has one entry. The sample holds some 330,000 distinct CDR3 sequences, around 5% seen once. The V and J genes are TRBV12-3 or TRBV12-4 and TRBJ2-1, with D perhaps assigned TRBD1 or TRBD2 (7 bases each). The specimen comprised whole blood, sampled in connection with sensitization to the hapten diphenylcyclopropenone (DPC). The TCR originated in a woman aged 18-35 years with alopecia areata. Some clones in this sample may be carry-over from other donors' samples. The DNA of the CDR3 is TGTGCCAGCAGTTCCCAGGGGGAGGGGGGTGAGCAGTTCTTC. This gives the protein CASSSQGEGGEQFF.